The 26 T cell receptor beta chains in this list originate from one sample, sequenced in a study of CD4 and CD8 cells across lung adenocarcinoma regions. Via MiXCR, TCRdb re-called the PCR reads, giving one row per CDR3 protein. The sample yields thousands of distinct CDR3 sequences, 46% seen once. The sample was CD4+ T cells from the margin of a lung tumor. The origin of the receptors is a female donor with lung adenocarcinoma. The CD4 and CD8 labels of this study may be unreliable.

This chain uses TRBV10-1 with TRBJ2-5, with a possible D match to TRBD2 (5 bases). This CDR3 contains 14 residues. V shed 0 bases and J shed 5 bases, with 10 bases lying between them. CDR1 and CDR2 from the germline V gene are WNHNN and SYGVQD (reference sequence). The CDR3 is CASSESGDTETQYF. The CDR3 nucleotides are TGCGCCAGCAGTGAGTCCGGGGATACCGAGACCCAGTACTTC.

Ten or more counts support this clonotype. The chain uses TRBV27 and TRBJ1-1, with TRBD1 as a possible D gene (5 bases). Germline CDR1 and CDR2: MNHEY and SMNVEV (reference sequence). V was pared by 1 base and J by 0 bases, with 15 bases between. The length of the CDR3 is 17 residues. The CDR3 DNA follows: TGTGCCAGCAGTTTATATGGGGCTGGGGGGGTGAACACTGAAGCTTTCTTT. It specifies CASSLYGAGGVNTEAFF.

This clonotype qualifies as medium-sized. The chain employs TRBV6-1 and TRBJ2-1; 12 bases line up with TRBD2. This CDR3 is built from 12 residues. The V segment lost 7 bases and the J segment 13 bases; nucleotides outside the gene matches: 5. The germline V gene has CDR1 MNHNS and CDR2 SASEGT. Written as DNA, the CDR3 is TGTGCCAGCATAGGGACTAGCGGGCATCAGTTCTTC. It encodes CASIGTSGHQFF.

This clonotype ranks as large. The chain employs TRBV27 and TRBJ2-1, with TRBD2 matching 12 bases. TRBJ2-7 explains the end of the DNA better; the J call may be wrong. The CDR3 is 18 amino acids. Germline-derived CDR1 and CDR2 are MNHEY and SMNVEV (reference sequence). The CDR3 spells CASRDLKASGRAGYEQYF. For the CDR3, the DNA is TGTGCCAGCAGGGATTTAAAGGCTAGCGGGAGGGCCGGGTACGAGCAGTACTTC.

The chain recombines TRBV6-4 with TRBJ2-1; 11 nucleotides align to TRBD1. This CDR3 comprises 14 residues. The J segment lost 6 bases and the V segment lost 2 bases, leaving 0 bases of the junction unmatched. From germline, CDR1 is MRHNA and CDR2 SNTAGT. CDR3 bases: TGTGCCAGCAGTGACGGGACAGGGGGCAATGAGCAGTTCTTC. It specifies CASSDGTGGNEQFF.

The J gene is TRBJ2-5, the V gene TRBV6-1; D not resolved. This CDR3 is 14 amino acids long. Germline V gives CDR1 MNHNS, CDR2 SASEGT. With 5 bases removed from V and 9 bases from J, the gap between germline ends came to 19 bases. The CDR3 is CASSLPGRPGAQYF. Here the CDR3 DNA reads TGTGCCAGCAGTCTCCCCGGGCGGCCTGGGGCCCAGTACTTC.

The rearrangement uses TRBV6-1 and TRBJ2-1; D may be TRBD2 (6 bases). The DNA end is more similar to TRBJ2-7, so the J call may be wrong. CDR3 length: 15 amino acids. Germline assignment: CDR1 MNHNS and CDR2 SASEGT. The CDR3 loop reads CASSEVSGATYEQYF. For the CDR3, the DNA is TGTGCCAGCAGTGAAGTTAGCGGAGCTACCTACGAGCAGTACTTC.

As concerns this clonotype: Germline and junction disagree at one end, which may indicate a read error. The CDR3 nucleotides read TGCGCCAGCAGCCACCAGGCTGTGAGCACAGATACGCAGTACTTT. Translating gives CASSHQAVSTDTQYF. The chain uses TRBV4-1 and TRBJ2-3; no firm D call. The V gene's germline CDR1 is MGHRA and CDR2 YSYEKL. CDR3 size: 15 residues.

In DNA form, the CDR3 reads TGCGCCAGCAAGGCTAGCGGGAGTGAGACCCAGTACTTC. Protein product: CASKASGSETQYF. The rearrangement links TRBV10-2 to TRBJ2-1, with TRBD2 matching 10 bases. The better agreement between TRBJ2-5 and the DNA end casts doubt on the J call. Germline V gives CDR1 WSHSY, CDR2 SAAADI. The CDR3 totals 13 residues.

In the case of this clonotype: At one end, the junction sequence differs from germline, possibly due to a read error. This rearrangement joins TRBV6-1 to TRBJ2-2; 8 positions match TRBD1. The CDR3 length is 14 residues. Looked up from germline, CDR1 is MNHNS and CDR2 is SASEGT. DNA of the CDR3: TGTGTCAGCGACCAGGCAGGGGGCACCGAGGCGCTGTTTTTT. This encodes CVSDQAGGTEALFF.

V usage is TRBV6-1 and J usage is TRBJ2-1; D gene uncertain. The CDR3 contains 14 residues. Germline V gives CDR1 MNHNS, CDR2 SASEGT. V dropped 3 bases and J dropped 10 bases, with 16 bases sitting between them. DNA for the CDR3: TGTGCCAGCAGTGACCAGCCGATTGGTTACGAGCAGTTCTTC. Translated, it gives CASSDQPIGYEQFF.

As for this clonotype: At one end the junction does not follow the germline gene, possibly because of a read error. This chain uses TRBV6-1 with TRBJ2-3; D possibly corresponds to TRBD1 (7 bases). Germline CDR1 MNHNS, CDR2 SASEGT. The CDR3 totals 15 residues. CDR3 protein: CGRGYGGRDTDTQYF. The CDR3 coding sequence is TGTGGCAGGGGGTACGGGGGCCGAGACACAGATACCCAGTATTTC.

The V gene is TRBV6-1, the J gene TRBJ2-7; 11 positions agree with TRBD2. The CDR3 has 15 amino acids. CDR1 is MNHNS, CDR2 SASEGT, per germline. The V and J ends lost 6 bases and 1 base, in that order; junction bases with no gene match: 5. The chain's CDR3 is CASRRLAGFSYEQYF. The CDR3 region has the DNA TGTGCCAGCAGAAGACTAGCGGGGTTTTCCTACGAGCAGTACTTC.

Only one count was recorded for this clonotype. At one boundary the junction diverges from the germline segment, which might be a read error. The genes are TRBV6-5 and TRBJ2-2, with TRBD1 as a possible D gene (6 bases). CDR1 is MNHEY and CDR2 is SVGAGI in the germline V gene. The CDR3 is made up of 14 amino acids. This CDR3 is CASSFDLHAGALFF. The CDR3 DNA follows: TGTGCCAGCAGTTTCGACTTACACGCAGGGGCGCTGTTTTTT.

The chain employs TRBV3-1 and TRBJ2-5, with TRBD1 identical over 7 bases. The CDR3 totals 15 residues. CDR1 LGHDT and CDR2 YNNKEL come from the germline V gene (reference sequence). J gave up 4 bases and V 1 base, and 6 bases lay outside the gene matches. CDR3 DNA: TGTGCCAGCAGCCAAGCCGGGACAGAAGGAGAGACCCAGTACTTC. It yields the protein CASSQAGTEGETQYF.

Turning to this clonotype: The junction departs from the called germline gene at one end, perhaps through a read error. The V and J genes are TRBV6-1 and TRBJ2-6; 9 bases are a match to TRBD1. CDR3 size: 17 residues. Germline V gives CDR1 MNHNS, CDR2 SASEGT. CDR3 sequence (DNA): TGTGCCAGCAGGCCGGGACAGGGCCGGTCTGGCGCCTACGTGCTGTCCTTC. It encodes CASRPGQGRSGAYVLSF.

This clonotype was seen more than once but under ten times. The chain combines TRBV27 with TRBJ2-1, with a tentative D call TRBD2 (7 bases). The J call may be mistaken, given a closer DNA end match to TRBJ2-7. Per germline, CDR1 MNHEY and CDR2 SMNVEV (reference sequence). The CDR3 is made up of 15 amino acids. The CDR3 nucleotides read TGTGCCAGCAGTTTATGGGGGGGCGGATTCGACGAGCAGTACTTC. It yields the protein CASSLWGGGFDEQYF.

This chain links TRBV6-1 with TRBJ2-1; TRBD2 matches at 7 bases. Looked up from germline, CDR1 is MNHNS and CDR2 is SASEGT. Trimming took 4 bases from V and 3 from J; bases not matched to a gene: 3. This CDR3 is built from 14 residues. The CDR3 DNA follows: TGTGCCAGCAGTGGCGGGACTAACTACAATGAGCAGTTCTTC. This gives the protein CASSGGTNYNEQFF.

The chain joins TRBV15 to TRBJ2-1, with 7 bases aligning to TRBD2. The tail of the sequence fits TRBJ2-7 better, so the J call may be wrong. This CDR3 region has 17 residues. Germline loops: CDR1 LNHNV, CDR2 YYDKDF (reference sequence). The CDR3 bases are TGTGCCACCAGCGAGGAAGGCAGGGCGGGAGTCGTCCACGAGCAGTACTTC. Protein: CATSEEGRAGVVHEQYF.

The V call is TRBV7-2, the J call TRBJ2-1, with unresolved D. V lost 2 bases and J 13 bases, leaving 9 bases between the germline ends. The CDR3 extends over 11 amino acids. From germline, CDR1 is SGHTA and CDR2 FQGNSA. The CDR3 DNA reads TGTGCCAGCAGCTTAAGAGAGACCCAGTTCTTC. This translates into CASSLRETQFF.

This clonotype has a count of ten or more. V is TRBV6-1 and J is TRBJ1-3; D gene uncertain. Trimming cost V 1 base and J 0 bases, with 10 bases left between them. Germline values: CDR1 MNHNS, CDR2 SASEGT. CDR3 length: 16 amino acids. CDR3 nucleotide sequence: TGTGCCAGCAGTGAAGAAGGGTCTTACTCTGGAAACACCATATATTTT. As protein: CASSEEGSYSGNTIYF.

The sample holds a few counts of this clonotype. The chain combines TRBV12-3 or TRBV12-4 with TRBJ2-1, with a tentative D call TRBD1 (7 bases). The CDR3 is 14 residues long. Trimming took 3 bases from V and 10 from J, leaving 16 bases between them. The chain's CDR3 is CASSFGGGVGEQFF. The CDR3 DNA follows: TGTGCCAGCAGTTTTGGAGGGGGCGTAGGCGAGCAGTTCTTC.

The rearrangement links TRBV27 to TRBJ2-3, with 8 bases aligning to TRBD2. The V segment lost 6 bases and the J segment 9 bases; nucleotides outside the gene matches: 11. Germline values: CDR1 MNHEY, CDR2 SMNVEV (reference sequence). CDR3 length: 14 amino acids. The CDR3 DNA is TGTGCCAGCAGGTTACGGGAGGGCCAAAACACGCAGTATTTT. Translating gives CASRLREGQNTQYF.

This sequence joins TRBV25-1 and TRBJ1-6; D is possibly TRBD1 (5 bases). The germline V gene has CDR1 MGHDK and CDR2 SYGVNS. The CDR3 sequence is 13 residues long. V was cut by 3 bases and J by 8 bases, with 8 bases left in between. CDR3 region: CASSDQGHSPLHF. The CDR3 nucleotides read TGTGCCAGCAGTGACCAGGGCCATTCACCCCTCCACTTT.

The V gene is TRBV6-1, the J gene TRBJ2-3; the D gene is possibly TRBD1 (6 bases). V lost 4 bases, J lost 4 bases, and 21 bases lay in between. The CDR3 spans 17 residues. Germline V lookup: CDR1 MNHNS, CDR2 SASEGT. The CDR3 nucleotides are TGTGCCAGCAGTGTGGGGACCAGGGGCCGGGACGCAGATACGCAGTATTTT. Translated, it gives CASSVGTRGRDADTQYF.

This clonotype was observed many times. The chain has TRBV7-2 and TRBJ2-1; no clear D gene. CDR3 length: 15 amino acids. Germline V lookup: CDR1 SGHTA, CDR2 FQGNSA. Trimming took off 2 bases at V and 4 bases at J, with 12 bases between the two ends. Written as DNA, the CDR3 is TGTGCCAGCAGCTTAACCCCTGACGGATACAATGAGCAGTTCTTC. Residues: CASSLTPDGYNEQFF. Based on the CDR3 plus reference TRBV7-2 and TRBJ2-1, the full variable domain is GAGVSQSPSNKVTEKGKDVELRCDPISGHTALYWYRQSLGQGLEFLIYFQGNSAPDKSGLPSDRFSAERTGGSVSTLTIQRTQQEDSAVYLCASSLTPDGYNEQFFGPGTRLTVL.